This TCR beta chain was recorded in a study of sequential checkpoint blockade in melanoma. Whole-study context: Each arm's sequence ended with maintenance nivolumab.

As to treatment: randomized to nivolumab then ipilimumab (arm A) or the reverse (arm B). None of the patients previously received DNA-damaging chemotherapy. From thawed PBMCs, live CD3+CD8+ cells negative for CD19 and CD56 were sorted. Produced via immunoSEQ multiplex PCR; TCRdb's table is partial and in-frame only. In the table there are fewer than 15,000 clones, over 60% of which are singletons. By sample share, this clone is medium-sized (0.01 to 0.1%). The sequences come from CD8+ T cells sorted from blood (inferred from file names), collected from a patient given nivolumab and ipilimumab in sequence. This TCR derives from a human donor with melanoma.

This chain's CDR3 is CASRLAGETNEQFF. The CDR3, as DNA: TGTGCCAGCAGGTTAGCGGGAGAGACCAATGAGCAGTTCTTC. The V and J genes are TRBV28 and TRBJ2-1, with 9 bases matching TRBD2. CDR3 size: 14 residues. J gave up 6 bases and V 6 bases, and 6 bases lay outside the gene matches. Per germline, CDR1 MDHEN and CDR2 SYDVKM.